This T cell receptor (beta chain) was identified during a study of cytomegalovirus exposure and HLA in healthy donors. Points on this clone: The antigen remains undetermined.

The germline CDR1 and CDR2 sequences are GTSNPN and SVGIG (reference sequence). This CDR3 spans 14 amino acids. V lost 3 bases and J lost 4, with 15 bases in between. Assay: immunoSEQ multiplex PCR; the TCRdb copy retains only in-frame clones and omits some. The sample has tens of thousands of clones; 94% are singletons. General study points: The study found most TCR sequences rare, yet found some public TCRs in many donors. 164 TCR beta chains were listed as cytomegalovirus-associated.

This chain connects TRBV30 to TRBJ1-2, with D unresolved. The TCR originated in a man younger than 30 in good health and CMV-seropositive. Specimen: PBMCs. The CDR3 DNA reads as TGTGCCTGGAGCACCGCTACAGTTTTCTATGGCTACACCTTC. This sequence encodes CAWSTATVFYGYTF.